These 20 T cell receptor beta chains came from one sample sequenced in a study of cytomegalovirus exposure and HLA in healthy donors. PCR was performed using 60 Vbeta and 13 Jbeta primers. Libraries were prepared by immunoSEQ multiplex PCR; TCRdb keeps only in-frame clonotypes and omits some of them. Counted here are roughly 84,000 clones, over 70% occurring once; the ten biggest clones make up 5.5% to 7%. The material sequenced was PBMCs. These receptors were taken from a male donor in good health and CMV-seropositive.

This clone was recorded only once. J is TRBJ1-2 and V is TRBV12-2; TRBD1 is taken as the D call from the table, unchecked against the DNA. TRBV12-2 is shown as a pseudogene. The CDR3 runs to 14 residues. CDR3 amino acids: CASRPQGDRYGYTF. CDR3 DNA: TGTGCAAGTCGCCCTCAGGGGGACAGATATGGCTACACCTTC.

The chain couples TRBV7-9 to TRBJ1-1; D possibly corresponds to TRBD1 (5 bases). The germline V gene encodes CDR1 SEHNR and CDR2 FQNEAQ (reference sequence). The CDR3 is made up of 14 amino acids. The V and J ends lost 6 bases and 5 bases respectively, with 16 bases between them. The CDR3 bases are TGTGCCAGCAGGCGGGGGGGTCCTTGGACTGAAGCTTTCTTT. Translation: CASRRGGPWTEAFF.

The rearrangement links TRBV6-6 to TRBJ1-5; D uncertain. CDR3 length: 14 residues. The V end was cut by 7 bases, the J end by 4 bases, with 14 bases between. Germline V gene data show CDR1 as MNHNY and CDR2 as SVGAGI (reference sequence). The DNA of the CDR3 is TGTGCCAGCACCCAATCCAGGCTAAATCAGCCCCAGCATTTT. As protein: CASTQSRLNQPQHF.

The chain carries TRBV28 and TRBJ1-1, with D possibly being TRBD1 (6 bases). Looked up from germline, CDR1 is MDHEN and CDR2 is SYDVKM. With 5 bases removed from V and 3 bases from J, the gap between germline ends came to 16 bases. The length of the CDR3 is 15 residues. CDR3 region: CASSLLQGVDTEAFF. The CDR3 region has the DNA TGTGCCAGCAGTCTCCTACAGGGTGTTGACACTGAAGCTTTCTTT.

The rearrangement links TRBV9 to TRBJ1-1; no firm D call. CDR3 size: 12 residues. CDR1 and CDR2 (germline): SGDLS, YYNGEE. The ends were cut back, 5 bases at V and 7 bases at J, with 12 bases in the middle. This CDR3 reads CASRPPVGEAFF. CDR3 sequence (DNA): TGTGCCAGCAGACCCCCGGTTGGTGAAGCTTTCTTT.

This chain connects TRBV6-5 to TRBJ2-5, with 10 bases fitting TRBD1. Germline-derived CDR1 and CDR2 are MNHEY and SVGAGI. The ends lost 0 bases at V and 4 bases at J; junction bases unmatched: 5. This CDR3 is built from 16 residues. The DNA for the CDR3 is TGTGCCAGCAGTTACTCTGGGACAGGGGTCGGAGAGACCCAGTACTTC. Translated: CASSYSGTGVGETQYF.

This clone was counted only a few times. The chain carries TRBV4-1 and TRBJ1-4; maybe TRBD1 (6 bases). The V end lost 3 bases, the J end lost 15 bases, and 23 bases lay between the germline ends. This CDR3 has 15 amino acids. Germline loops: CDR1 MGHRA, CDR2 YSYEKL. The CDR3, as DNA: TGCGCCAGCAGCCAGCCAGGGGTCGGACCCGAGTTGGTGTTTTTT. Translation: CASSQPGVGPELVFF.

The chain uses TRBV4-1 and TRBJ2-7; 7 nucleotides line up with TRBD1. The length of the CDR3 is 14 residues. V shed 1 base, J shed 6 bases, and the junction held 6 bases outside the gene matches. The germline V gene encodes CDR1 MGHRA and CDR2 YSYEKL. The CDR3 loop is CASSQGQGAVEQYF. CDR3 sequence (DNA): TGCGCCAGCAGCCAAGGACAGGGAGCGGTCGAGCAGTACTTC.

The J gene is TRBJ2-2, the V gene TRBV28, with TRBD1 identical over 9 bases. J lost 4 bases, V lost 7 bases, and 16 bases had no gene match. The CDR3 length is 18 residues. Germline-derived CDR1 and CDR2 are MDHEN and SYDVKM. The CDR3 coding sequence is TGTGCCAGCAAACCCCTGCTGACCGGGACAGGGCTCACCGGGGAGCTGTTTTTT. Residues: CASKPLLTGTGLTGELFF.

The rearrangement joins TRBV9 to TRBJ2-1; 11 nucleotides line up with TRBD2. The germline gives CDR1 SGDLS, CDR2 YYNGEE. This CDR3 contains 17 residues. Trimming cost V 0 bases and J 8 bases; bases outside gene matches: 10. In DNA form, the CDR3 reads TGTGCCAGCAGCGTAGGCCTAGCGGGAGGCCGACTGCATGAGCAGTTCTTC. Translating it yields CASSVGLAGGRLHEQFF.

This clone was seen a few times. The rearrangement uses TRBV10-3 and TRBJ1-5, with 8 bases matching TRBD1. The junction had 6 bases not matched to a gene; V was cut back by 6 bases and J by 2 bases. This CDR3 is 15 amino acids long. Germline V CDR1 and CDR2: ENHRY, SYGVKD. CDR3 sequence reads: CAIREDRVGNQPQHF. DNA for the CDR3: TGTGCCATCAGGGAGGACAGGGTGGGCAATCAGCCCCAGCATTTT.

This CDR3 is CSVEDAGTSGRRLDTQYF. The DNA for the CDR3 is TGCAGCGTTGAAGACGCCGGGACTAGCGGGAGACGTTTGGATACGCAGTATTTT. The chain joins TRBV29-1 to TRBJ2-3, with TRBD2 identical over 14 bases. Germline values: CDR1 SQVTM, CDR2 ANQGSEA. This CDR3 comprises 18 residues. Losses at the gene ends were 0 bases for V and 6 bases for J; bases not matched to a gene: 11.

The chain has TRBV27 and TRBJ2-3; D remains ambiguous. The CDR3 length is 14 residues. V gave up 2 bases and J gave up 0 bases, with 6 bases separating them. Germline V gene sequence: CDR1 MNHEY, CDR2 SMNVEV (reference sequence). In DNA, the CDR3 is TGTGCCAGCAGTTTAGTCGGTAGCACAGATACGCAGTATTTT. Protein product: CASSLVGSTDTQYF.

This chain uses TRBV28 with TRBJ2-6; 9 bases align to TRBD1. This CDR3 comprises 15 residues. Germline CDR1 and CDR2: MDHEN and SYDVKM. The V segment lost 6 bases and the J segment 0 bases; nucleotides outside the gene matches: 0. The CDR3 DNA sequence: TGTGCCAGCAGGGGACAGGGCTCTGGGGCCAACGTCCTGACTTTC. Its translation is CASRGQGSGANVLTF.

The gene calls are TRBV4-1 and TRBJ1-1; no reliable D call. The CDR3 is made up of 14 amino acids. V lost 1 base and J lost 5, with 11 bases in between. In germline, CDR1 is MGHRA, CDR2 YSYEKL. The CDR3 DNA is TGCGCCAGCAGCCAAGGGCCGGGGTTGACTGAAGCTTTCTTT. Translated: CASSQGPGLTEAFF.

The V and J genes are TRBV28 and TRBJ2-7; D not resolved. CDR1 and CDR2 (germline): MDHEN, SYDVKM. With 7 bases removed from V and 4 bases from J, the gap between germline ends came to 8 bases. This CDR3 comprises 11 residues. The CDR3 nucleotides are TGTGCCAGCACAAAAGAGTACGAGCAGTACTTC. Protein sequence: CASTKEYEQYF.

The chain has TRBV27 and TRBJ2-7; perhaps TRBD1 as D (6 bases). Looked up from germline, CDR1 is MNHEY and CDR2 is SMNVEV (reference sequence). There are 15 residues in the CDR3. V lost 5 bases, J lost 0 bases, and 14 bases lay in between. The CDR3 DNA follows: TGTGCCAGCAGTCCCCGCAGGGGATTCTCCTACGAGCAGTACTTC. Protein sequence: CASSPRRGFSYEQYF.

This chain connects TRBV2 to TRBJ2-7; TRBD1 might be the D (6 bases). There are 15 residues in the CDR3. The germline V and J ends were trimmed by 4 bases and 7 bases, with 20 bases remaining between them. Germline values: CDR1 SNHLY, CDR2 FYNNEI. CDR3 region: CASSAMGAGIEEQYF. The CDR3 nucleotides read TGTGCCAGCAGTGCCATGGGGGCAGGGATAGAGGAGCAGTACTTC.

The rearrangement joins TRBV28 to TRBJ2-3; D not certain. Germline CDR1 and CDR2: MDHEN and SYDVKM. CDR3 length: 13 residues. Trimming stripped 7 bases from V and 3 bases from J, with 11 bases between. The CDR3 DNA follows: TGTGCCAGCAACCCCTACGATACAGATACGCAGTATTTT. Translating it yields CASNPYDTDTQYF.

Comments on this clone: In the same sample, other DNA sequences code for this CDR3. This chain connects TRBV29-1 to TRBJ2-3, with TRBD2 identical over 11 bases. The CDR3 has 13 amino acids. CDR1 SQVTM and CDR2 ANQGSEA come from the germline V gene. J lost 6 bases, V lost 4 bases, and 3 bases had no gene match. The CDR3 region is CSVVAGGRDTQYF. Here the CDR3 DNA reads TGCAGCGTTGTAGCGGGGGGGAGGGATACGCAGTATTTT.